This T cell receptor (beta chain) was identified in a study of cytomegalovirus exposure and HLA in healthy donors. Findings of the study overall: A later examination showed that TCR association rates differed by HLA locus, with DRB1 most and HLA-C fewest. HLA alleles were associated with around 17,000 TCR beta sequences in a later analysis at 0.05 false discovery rate. Later on, analysis showed that most CMV-associated TCR beta chains appeared to be HLA-restricted.

PCR primers comprised 60 Vbeta and 13 Jbeta primers. Assay used: immunoSEQ multiplex PCR; TCRdb lists only in-frame clones, some missing. The sample contains over 250,000 clones, approximately 70% of which appear only once. Germline trimming cut 3 bases from V and 5 bases from J; bases unmatched to any gene: 9. The CDR3 sequence is 17 residues long. Germline CDR1 reads SEHNR; CDR2 reads FQNEAQ (reference sequence). This clone turned up a few times. Its antigen is unidentified. This receptor was identified in a female donor in good health and CMV-seronegative. The chain is built from TRBV7-9 and TRBJ2-3; 12 positions agree with TRBD2. Sample: PBMCs. The CDR3 coding sequence is TGTGCCAGCAGCTTGAAAGCGACTAGCGGGAGTAGAGATACGCAGTATTTT. It codes for CASSLKATSGSRDTQYF. The full variable domain, with the rest looked up from reference TRBV7-9 and TRBJ2-3, is DTGVSQNPRHKITKRGQNVTFRCDPISEHNRLYWYRQTLGQGPEFLTYFQNEAQLEKSRLLSDRFSAERPKGSFSTLEIQRTEQGDSAMYLCASSLKATSGSRDTQYFGPGTRLTVL.